This TCR beta chain was sequenced in a study of shared clonotypes between healthy human individuals. Germline V gene sequence: CDR1 SNHLY, CDR2 FYNNEI. Trimming left V 5 bases short and J 8 bases short, with 18 bases between. This CDR3 has 15 amino acids. The quantity of DNA used in unsorted PBMC replicate PCRs was 300 ng, corresponding to tens of thousands of T cell genomes. Using immunoSEQ multiplex PCR, the repertoire was profiled, and TCRdb retains in-frame clones only, with some absent. The sample has about 460,000 clones; 77% are singletons. The gene calls are TRBV2 and TRBJ2-2; D is possibly TRBD2 (6 bases). The specimen was PBMCs. This sequence was found in a woman between 40 and 55 years old in good health. Some clones in this sample may be carry-over from other donors' samples. The CDR3 reads CASSPGLGGRGELFF. The CDR3 region has the DNA TGTGCCAGCAGTCCGGGACTCGGAGGCCGAGGGGAGCTGTTTTTT.